This T cell receptor beta chain stems from a study of T cells in tuberculosis. The CDR3 runs 13 residues. Trimming shortened V by 4 bases and J by 5 bases, and 10 bases separated the two germline ends. Germline lookup yields CDR1 SGHRS and CDR2 YFSETQ. Profiling relied on immunoSEQ multiplex PCR, and the TCRdb table lists in-frame clones only, not all of them. The top ten hold about 12% of the sample, which has some 41,000 clones, around 93% seen once. The rearrangement links TRBV5-1 to TRBJ2-1, with TRBD1 as a possible D gene (6 bases). The sequence came from a donor between 10 and 35 years old with latent tuberculosis or without tuberculosis infection. Some clones in this sample may be carry-over from other donors' samples. Sequenced input: PBMCs. The CDR3 coding sequence is TGCGCCAGCAGCCGGGACATTAACAATGAGCAGTTCTTC. This codes for CASSRDINNEQFF. Together with reference TRBV5-1 and TRBJ2-1, the CDR3 gives the full variable domain: KAGVTQTPRYLIKTRGQQVTLSCSPISGHRSVSWYQQTPGQGLQFLFEYFSETQRNKGNFPGRFSGRQFSNSRSEMNVSTLELGDSALYLCASSRDINNEQFFGPGTRLTVL.